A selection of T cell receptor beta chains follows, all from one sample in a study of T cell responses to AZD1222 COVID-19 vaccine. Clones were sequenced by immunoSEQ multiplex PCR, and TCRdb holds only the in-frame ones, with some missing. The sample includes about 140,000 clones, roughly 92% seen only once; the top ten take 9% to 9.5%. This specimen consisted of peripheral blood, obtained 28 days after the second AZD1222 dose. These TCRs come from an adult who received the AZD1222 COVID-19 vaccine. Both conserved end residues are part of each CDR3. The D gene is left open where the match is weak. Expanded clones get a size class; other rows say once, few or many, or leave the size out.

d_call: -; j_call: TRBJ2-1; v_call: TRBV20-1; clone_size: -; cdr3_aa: CSVPYNEQFF; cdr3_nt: TGCAGTGTCCCGTACAATGAGCAGTTCTTC
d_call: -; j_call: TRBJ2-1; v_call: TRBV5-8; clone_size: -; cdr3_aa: CASSSSLGYNEQFF; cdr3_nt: TGTGCCAGCAGCTCCTCACTAGGGTACAATGAGCAGTTCTTC
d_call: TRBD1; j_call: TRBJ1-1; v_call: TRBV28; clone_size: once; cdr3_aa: CASSFRGGPTEAFF; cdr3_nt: TGTGCCAGCAGTTTTAGAGGGGGCCCCACTGAAGCTTTCTTT
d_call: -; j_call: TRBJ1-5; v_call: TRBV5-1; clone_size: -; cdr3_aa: CASSLGGDGQPQHF; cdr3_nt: TGCGCCAGCAGCTTAGGTGGGGACGGTCAGCCCCAGCATTTT
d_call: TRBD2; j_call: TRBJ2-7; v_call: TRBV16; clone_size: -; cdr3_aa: CASGRALFEQYF; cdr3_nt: TGTGCCAGCGGGAGGGCGTTGTTCGAGCAGTACTTC
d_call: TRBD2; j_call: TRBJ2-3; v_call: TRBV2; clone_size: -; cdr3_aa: CASRDLAGGADTQYF; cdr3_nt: TGTGCCAGCAGAGACCTAGCGGGGGGCGCAGATACGCAGTATTTT
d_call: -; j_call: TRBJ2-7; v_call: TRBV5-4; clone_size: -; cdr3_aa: CASSLVGSDYEQYF; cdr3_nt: TGTGCCAGCAGCTTGGTAGGGTCGGACTACGAGCAGTACTTC
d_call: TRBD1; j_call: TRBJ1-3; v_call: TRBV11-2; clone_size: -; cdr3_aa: CASSLEGRGSHTIYF; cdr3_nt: TGTGCCAGCAGCTTAGAAGGCAGGGGGTCACACACCATATATTTT
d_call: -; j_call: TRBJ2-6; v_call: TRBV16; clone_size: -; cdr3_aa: CASSQFSSAGANVLTF; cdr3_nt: TGTGCCAGCAGCCAATTTTCCTCGGCTGGGGCCAACGTCCTGACTTTC
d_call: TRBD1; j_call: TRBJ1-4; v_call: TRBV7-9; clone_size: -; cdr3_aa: CASSLDRGTEKLFF; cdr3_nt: TGTGCCAGCAGCTTGGACAGGGGGACTGAAAAACTGTTTTTT
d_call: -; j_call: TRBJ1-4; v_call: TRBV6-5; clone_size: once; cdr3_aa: CASTYRENEKLFF; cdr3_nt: TGTGCCAGCACTTACAGAGAGAATGAAAAACTGTTTTTT
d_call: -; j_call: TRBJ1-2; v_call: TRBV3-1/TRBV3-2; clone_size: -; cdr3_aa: CASSQNGQPGYTF; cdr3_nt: TGTGCCAGCAGCCAAAACGGACAGCCTGGCTACACCTTC
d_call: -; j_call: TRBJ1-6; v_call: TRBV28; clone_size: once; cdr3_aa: CASSPVTPNNSPLHF; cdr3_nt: TGTGCCAGCAGCCCCGTTACACCCAACAATTCACCCCTCCACTTT
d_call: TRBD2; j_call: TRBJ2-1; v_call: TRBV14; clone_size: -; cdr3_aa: CASSRGRLGLGFNEQFF; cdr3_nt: TGTGCCAGCAGCCGCGGACGCTTGGGACTAGGATTCAATGAGCAGTTCTTC
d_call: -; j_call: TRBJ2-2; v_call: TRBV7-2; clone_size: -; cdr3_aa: CASSRGTQNTGELFF; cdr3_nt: TGTGCCAGCAGCCGCGGGACCCAGAACACCGGGGAGCTGTTTTTT
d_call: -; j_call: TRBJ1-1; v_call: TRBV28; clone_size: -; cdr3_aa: CASRIQGTEAFF; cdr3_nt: TGTGCCAGCAGAATACAGGGAACTGAAGCTTTCTTT
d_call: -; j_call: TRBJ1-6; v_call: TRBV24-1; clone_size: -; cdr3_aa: CATRGIPDNSPLHF; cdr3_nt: TGTGCCACCAGGGGGATCCCAGATAATTCACCCCTCCACTTT
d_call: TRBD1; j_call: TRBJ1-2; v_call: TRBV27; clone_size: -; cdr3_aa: CASSLRGTGYGYTF; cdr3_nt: TGTGCCAGCAGTTTAAGGGGGACAGGGTATGGCTACACCTTC
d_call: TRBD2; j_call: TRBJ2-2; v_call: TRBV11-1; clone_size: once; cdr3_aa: CASALAANTGELFF; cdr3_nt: TGTGCCAGCGCGCTAGCGGCGAACACCGGGGAGCTGTTTTTT
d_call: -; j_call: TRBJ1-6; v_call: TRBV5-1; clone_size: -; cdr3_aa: CASSLNDRTNSPLHF; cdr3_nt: TGCGCCAGCAGCTTGAATGACAGGACGAATTCACCCCTCCACTTT
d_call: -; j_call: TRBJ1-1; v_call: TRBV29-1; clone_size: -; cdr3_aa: CSAHRDGTEAFF; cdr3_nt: TGCAGCGCCCACAGGGACGGGACTGAAGCTTTCTTT
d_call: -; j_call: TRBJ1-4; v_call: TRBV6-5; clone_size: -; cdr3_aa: CASSHRVINEKLFF; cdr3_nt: TGTGCCAGCAGCCACAGGGTAATCAATGAAAAACTGTTTTTT
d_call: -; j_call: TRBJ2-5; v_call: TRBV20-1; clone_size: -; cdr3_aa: CSARVQETQYF; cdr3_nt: TGCAGTGCTAGGGTTCAAGAGACCCAGTACTTC
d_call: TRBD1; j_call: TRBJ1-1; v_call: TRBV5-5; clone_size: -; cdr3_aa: CASSLRTGNTEAFF; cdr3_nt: TGTGCCAGCAGCTTAAGGACAGGGAACACTGAAGCTTTCTTT
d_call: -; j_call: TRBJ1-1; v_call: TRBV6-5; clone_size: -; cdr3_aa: CASSGTWGTEAFF; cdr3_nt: TGTGCCAGCAGCGGGACCTGGGGCACTGAAGCTTTCTTT
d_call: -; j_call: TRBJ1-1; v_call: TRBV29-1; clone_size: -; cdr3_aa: CSGGGMNTEAFF; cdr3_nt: TGCAGCGGGGGAGGGATGAACACTGAAGCTTTCTTT
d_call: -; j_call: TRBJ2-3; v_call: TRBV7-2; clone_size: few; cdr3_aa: CASSLMSADTQYF; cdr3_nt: TGTGCCAGCAGCTTAATGAGCGCAGATACGCAGTATTTT
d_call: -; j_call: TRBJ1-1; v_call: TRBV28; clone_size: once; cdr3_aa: CASSRPGVKDTEAFF; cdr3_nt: TGTGCCAGCAGTCGGCCAGGGGTAAAGGACACTGAAGCTTTCTTT
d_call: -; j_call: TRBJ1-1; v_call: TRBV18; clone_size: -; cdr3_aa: CASSPMNTEAFF; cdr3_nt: TGTGCCAGCTCACCAATGAACACTGAAGCTTTCTTT
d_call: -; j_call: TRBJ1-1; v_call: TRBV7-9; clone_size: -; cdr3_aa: CASIYPRGNTEAFF; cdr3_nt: TGTGCCAGCATTTACCCAAGGGGGAACACTGAAGCTTTCTTT
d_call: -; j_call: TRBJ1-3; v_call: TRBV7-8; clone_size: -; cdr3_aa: CASSLGRRGDSGNTIYF; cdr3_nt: TGTGCCAGCAGCTTAGGCAGGAGGGGTGACTCTGGAAACACCATATATTTT
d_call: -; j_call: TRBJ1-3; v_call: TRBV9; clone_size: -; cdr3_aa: CASSGQSGNTIYF; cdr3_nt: TGTGCCAGCAGCGGACAGTCAGGAAACACCATATATTTT
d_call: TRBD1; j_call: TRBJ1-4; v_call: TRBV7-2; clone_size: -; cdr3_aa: CASSLETGVDEKLFF; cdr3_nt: TGTGCCAGCAGCCTAGAGACAGGGGTCGATGAAAAACTGTTTTTT
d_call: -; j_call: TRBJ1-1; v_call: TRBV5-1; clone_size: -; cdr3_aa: CASSLDLLNTEAFF; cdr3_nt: TGCGCCAGCAGCTTGGATTTGCTGAACACTGAAGCTTTCTTT
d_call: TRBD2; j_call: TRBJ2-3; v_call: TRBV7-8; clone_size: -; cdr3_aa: CASSPRTSGAGDTQYF; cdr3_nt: TGTGCCAGCAGCCCGCGGACTAGCGGGGCCGGGGATACGCAGTATTTT